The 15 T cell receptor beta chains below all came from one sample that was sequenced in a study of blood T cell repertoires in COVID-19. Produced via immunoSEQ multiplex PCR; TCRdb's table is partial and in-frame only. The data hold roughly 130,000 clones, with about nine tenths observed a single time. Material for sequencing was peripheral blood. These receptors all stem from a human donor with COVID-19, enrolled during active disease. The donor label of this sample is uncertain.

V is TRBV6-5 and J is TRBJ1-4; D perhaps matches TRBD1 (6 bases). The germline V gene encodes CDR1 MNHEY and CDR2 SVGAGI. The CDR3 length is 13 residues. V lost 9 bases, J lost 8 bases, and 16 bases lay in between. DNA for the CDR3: TGTGCCAGTCGGGACACCCCGCAAGAAAAACTGTTTTTT. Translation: CASRDTPQEKLFF.

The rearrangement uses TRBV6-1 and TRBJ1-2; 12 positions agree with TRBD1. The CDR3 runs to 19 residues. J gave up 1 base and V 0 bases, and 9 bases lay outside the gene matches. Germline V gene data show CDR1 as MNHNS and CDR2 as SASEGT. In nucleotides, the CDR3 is TGTGCCAGCAGTGAAGCGTGGGTCGGGACAGGGGGCCATAACTATGGCTACACCTTC. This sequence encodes CASSEAWVGTGGHNYGYTF.

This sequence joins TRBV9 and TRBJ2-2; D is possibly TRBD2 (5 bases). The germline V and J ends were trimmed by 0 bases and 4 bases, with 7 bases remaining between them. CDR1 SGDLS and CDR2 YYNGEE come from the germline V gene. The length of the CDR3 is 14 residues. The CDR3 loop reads CASSVGGPTGELFF. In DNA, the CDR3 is TGTGCCAGCAGCGTAGGAGGGCCCACCGGGGAGCTGTTTTTT.

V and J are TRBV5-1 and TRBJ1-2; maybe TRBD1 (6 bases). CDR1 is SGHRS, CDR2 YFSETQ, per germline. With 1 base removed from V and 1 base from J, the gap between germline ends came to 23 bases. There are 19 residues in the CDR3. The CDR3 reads CASSLRRLQGSALNYGYTF. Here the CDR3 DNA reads TGCGCCAGCAGCTTGCGCCGGTTACAGGGATCTGCCCTTAACTATGGCTACACCTTC.

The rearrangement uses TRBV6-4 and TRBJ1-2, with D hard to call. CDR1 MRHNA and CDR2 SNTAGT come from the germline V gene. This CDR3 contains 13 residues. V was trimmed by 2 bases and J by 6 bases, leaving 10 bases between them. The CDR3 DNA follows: TGTGCCAGCAGTGACGTGGGGAGCCATGGCTACACCTTC. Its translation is CASSDVGSHGYTF.

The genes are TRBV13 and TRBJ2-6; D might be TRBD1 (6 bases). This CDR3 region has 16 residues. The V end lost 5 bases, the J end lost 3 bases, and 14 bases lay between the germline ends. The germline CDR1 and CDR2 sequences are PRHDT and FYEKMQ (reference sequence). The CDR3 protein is CASSGRGRFGANVLTF. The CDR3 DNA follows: TGTGCCAGCAGCGGCAGGGGACGTTTTGGGGCCAACGTCCTGACTTTC.

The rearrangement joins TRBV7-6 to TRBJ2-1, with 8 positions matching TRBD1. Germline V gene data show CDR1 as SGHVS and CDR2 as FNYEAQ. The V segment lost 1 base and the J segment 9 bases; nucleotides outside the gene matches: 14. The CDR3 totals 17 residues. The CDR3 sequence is CASSLEAPRDRWGEQFF. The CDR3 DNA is TGTGCCAGCAGCTTAGAGGCCCCCCGGGACAGGTGGGGTGAGCAGTTCTTC.

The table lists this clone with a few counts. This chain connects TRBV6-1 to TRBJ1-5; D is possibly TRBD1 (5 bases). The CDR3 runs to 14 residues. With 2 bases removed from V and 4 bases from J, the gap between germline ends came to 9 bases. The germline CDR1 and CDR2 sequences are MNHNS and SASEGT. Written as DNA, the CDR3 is TGTGCCAGCAGTGAAATAGGGACTAATCAGCCCCAGCATTTT. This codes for CASSEIGTNQPQHF.

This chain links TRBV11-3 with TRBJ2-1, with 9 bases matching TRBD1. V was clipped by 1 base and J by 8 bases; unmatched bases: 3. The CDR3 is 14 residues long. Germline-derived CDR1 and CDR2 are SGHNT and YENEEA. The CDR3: CASSLVTGGYEQFF. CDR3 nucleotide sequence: TGTGCCAGCAGCTTAGTTACAGGGGGCTATGAGCAGTTCTTC.

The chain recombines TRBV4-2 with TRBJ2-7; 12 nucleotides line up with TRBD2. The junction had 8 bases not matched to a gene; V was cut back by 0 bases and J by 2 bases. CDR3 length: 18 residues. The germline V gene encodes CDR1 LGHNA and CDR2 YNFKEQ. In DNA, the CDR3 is TGTGCCAGCAGCCAAGAGGAGAGAACTAGCGGGGGGCCCTACGAGCAGTACTTC. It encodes CASSQEERTSGGPYEQYF.

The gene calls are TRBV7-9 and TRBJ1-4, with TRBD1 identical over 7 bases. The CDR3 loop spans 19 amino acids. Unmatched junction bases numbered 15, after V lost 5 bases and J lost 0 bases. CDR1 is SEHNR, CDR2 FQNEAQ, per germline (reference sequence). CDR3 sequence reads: CASSPSGRGTSSTNEKLFF. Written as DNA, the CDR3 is TGTGCCAGCAGCCCGTCGGGCAGGGGGACAAGTTCAACTAATGAAAAACTGTTTTTT.

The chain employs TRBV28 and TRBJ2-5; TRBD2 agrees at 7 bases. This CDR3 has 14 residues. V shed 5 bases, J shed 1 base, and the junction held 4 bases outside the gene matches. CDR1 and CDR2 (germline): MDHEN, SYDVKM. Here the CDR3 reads CASSRGGPQETQYF. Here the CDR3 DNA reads TGTGCCAGCAGTAGGGGAGGGCCCCAAGAGACCCAGTACTTC.

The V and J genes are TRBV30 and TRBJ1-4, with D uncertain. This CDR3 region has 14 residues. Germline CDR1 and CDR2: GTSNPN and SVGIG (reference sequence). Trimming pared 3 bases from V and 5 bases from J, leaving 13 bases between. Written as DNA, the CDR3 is TGTGCCTGGAGAGCACCATCTATGAATGAAAAACTGTTTTTT. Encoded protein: CAWRAPSMNEKLFF.

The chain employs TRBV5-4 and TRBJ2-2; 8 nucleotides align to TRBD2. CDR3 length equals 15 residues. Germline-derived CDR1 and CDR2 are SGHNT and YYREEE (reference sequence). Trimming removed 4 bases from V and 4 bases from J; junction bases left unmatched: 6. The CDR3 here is CASSQRTSSTGELFF. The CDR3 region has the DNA TGTGCCAGCAGCCAACGGACTAGCAGCACCGGGGAGCTGTTTTTT.

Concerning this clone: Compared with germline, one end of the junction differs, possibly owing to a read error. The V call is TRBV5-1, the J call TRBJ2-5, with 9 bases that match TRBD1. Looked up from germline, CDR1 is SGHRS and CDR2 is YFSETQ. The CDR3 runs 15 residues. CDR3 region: CASSLEGQGGETRYF. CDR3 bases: TGCGCCAGCAGCTTGGAGGGACAGGGAGGGGAGACCCGGTACTTC.